This TCR beta chain was observed in a study of cytotoxic CD8 clonotypes in ibrutinib-treated CLL. Data came from immunoSEQ multiplex PCR; TCRdb stores just in-frame clones and leaves some out. This table has approximately 92,000 clones, 70% to 80% appearing once. Deletions cut 5 bases from V and 1 base from J, with 14 bases between. The CDR3 covers 15 residues. Germline V gene data show CDR1 as SGHAT and CDR2 as FQNNGV. The specimen was PBMCs, collected after 24 months of ibrutinib treatment. This sequence joins TRBV11-2 and TRBJ1-1; D uncertain. The origin of this receptor is a human donor with chronic lymphocytic leukemia. The CDR3 loop is CASSRLQEWNTEAFF. Written as DNA, the CDR3 is TGTGCCAGCAGCCGACTTCAGGAGTGGAACACTGAAGCTTTCTTT.